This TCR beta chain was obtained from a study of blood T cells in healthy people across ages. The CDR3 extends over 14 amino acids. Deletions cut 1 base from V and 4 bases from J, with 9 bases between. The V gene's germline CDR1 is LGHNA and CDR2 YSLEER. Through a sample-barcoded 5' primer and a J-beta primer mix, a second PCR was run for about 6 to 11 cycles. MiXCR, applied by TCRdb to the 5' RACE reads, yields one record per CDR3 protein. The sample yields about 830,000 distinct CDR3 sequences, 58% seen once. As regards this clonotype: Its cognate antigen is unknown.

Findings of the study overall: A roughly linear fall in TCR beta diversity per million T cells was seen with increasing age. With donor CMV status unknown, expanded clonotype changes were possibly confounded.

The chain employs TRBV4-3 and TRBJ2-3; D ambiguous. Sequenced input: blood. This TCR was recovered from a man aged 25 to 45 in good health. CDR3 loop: CASSQGNGPDTQYF. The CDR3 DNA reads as TGCGCCAGCAGCCAAGGGAACGGCCCAGATACGCAGTATTTT.